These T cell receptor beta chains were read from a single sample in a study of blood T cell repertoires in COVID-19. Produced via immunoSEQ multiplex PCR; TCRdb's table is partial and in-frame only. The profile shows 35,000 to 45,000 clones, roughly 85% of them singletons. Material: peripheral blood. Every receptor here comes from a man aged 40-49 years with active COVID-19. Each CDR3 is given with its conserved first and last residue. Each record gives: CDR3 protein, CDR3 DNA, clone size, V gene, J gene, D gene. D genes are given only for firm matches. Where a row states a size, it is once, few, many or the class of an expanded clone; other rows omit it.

CDR3aa: CAWSSTRSSYEQYF; CDR3nt: TGTGCCTGGAGTTCTACTAGAAGCTCCTACGAGCAGTACTTC; abundance: -; v_gene: TRBV30; j_gene: TRBJ2-7; d_gene: -
CDR3aa: CASSVGGLDTQYF; CDR3nt: TGTGCCAGCAGCGTAGGAGGGTTAGATACGCAGTATTTT; abundance: -; v_gene: TRBV9; j_gene: TRBJ2-3; d_gene: -
CDR3aa: CASSVEEGRTEAFF; CDR3nt: TGTGCCAGCAGCGTAGAAGAGGGCCGGACTGAAGCTTTCTTT; abundance: -; v_gene: TRBV9; j_gene: TRBJ1-1; d_gene: -
CDR3aa: CASSGLALGTDTQYF; CDR3nt: TGTGCCAGCAGTGGCCTAGCTCTGGGCACAGATACGCAGTATTTT; abundance: -; v_gene: TRBV2; j_gene: TRBJ2-3; d_gene: -
CDR3aa: CASSELGTGAADTQYF; CDR3nt: TGTGCCAGCAGTGAGCTGGGGACAGGGGCTGCAGATACGCAGTATTTT; abundance: -; v_gene: TRBV6-4; j_gene: TRBJ2-3; d_gene: TRBD1
CDR3aa: CASSELTESSETQYF; CDR3nt: TGTGCCAGCAGTGAACTGACAGAGTCTTCGGAGACCCAGTACTTC; abundance: -; v_gene: TRBV2; j_gene: TRBJ2-5; d_gene: -
CDR3aa: CASSDNRGYGYTF; CDR3nt: TGTGCCAGCAGTGACAACAGGGGCTATGGCTACACCTTC; abundance: -; v_gene: TRBV2; j_gene: TRBJ1-2; d_gene: TRBD1
CDR3aa: CASSENARAGNTIYF; CDR3nt: TGCGCCAGCAGTGAGAATGCCAGGGCTGGAAACACCATATATTTT; abundance: few; v_gene: TRBV10-2; j_gene: TRBJ1-3; d_gene: -
CDR3aa: CASSRPWGGDYGYTF; CDR3nt: TGTGCCAGCAGCCGTCCTTGGGGCGGGGACTATGGCTACACCTTC; abundance: -; v_gene: TRBV3-1/TRBV3-2; j_gene: TRBJ1-2; d_gene: -
CDR3aa: CATSRRLKPGGETQYF; CDR3nt: TGTGCCACCAGCAGACGTCTTAAACCGGGTGGGGAGACCCAGTACTTC; abundance: -; v_gene: TRBV15; j_gene: TRBJ2-5; d_gene: -
CDR3aa: CATSAPGTDTQYF; CDR3nt: TGTGCCACCAGCGCTCCAGGGACAGATACGCAGTATTTT; abundance: -; v_gene: TRBV24-1; j_gene: TRBJ2-3; d_gene: -
CDR3aa: CASRPQGVTEAFF; CDR3nt: TGTGCCAGCAGGCCCCAGGGGGTAACTGAAGCTTTCTTT; abundance: -; v_gene: TRBV7-2; j_gene: TRBJ1-1; d_gene: TRBD1
CDR3aa: CASSVRTGGNAETQYF; CDR3nt: TGTGCCAGCAGTGTAAGGACAGGGGGCAACGCGGAGACCCAGTACTTC; abundance: -; v_gene: TRBV2; j_gene: TRBJ2-5; d_gene: TRBD1
CDR3aa: CASSTAGRNTIYF; CDR3nt: TGTGCCAGTAGTACTGCGGGACGGAACACCATATATTTT; abundance: -; v_gene: TRBV19; j_gene: TRBJ1-3; d_gene: -
CDR3aa: CATSDPDRASGSPVNEQFF; CDR3nt: TGTGCCACCAGTGACCCGGACAGAGCTAGCGGGAGTCCCGTCAATGAGCAGTTCTTC; abundance: -; v_gene: TRBV24-1; j_gene: TRBJ2-1; d_gene: TRBD2
CDR3aa: CAWGQFNTEAFF; CDR3nt: TGTGCCTGGGGACAGTTCAACACTGAAGCTTTCTTT; abundance: -; v_gene: TRBV30; j_gene: TRBJ1-1; d_gene: -
CDR3aa: CASDLRQAMNTEAFF; CDR3nt: TGTGCCAGCGATCTCCGACAGGCCATGAACACTGAAGCTTTCTTT; abundance: -; v_gene: TRBV2; j_gene: TRBJ1-1; d_gene: -
CDR3aa: CASSLVLNEQFF; CDR3nt: TGCGCCAGCAGCTTGGTCCTCAATGAGCAGTTCTTC; abundance: -; v_gene: TRBV5-1; j_gene: TRBJ2-1; d_gene: -
CDR3aa: CASSGAEKGLQRTQYF; CDR3nt: TGTGCCAGCAGTGGGGCTGAGAAAGGTTTGCAGAGGACCCAGTACTTC; abundance: -; v_gene: TRBV6-1; j_gene: TRBJ2-5; d_gene: -
CDR3aa: CASGSSGRGTDTQYF; CDR3nt: TGTGCCTCCGGATCGAGCGGGAGGGGAACAGATACGCAGTATTTT; abundance: -; v_gene: TRBV3-1/TRBV3-2; j_gene: TRBJ2-3; d_gene: TRBD2
CDR3aa: CATSEERQRNQPQHF; CDR3nt: TGTGCCACCAGCGAAGAAAGACAGCGCAATCAGCCCCAGCATTTT; abundance: -; v_gene: TRBV15; j_gene: TRBJ1-5; d_gene: -
CDR3aa: CASSRGGGKMNEQFF; CDR3nt: TGCGCCAGCAGCCGGGGCGGGGGAAAGATGAATGAGCAGTTCTTC; abundance: -; v_gene: TRBV5-1; j_gene: TRBJ2-1; d_gene: TRBD2
CDR3aa: CASSSQGQGFNNSPLHF; CDR3nt: TGCGCCAGCAGCTCCCAGGGACAGGGGTTTAATAATTCACCCCTCCACTTT; abundance: few; v_gene: TRBV5-1; j_gene: TRBJ1-6; d_gene: TRBD1
CDR3aa: CASSPTTSGGYEQYF; CDR3nt: TGTGCCAGCAGTCCCACGACTAGCGGGGGCTACGAGCAGTACTTC; abundance: -; v_gene: TRBV28; j_gene: TRBJ2-7; d_gene: TRBD2
CDR3aa: CSVEGETATYEQYF; CDR3nt: TGCAGCGTTGAAGGGGAGACGGCAACCTACGAGCAGTACTTC; abundance: once; v_gene: TRBV29-1; j_gene: TRBJ2-7; d_gene: -
CDR3aa: CASSYGSEQFF; CDR3nt: TGTGCCAGCAGTTACGGTAGTGAGCAGTTCTTC; abundance: -; v_gene: TRBV6-2/TRBV6-3; j_gene: TRBJ2-1; d_gene: -
CDR3aa: CASSLTGEGAGYTF; CDR3nt: TGTGCCAGCAGTTTGACAGGGGAAGGTGCTGGCTACACCTTC; abundance: -; v_gene: TRBV5-6; j_gene: TRBJ1-2; d_gene: TRBD1
CDR3aa: CASSDTRNTEAFF; CDR3nt: TGTGCCAGCAGTGACACAAGGAACACTGAAGCTTTCTTT; abundance: -; v_gene: TRBV2; j_gene: TRBJ1-1; d_gene: -
CDR3aa: CASSRGLQAIFNYGYTF; CDR3nt: TGTGCCAGCAGTAGGGGGTTGCAGGCCATATTTAACTATGGCTACACCTTC; abundance: -; v_gene: TRBV5-6; j_gene: TRBJ1-2; d_gene: -
CDR3aa: CASSLPPQGLVEQYF; CDR3nt: TGTGCCAGCAGTTTGCCTCCCCAGGGGTTGGTCGAGCAGTACTTC; abundance: -; v_gene: TRBV28; j_gene: TRBJ2-7; d_gene: -
CDR3aa: CASSPGRNSGGWETQYF; CDR3nt: TGTGCCAGCAGCCCCGGCCGCAATAGCGGGGGTTGGGAGACCCAGTACTTC; abundance: -; v_gene: TRBV3-1/TRBV3-2; j_gene: TRBJ2-5; d_gene: TRBD2
CDR3aa: CASSQERVYGYTF; CDR3nt: TGTGCCAGCAGCCAAGAGAGAGTCTATGGCTACACCTTC; abundance: -; v_gene: TRBV3-1/TRBV3-2; j_gene: TRBJ1-2; d_gene: -
CDR3aa: CASSLGQQDYGYTF; CDR3nt: TGTGCCAGCAGCTTAGGACAGCAAGACTATGGCTACACCTTC; abundance: -; v_gene: TRBV5-6; j_gene: TRBJ1-2; d_gene: -
CDR3aa: CAWTAGHEQFF; CDR3nt: TGTGCCTGGACCGCGGGCCATGAGCAGTTCTTC; abundance: -; v_gene: TRBV30; j_gene: TRBJ2-1; d_gene: -
CDR3aa: CASSLEGGLTEAFF; CDR3nt: TGTGCCAGCAGCTTAGAAGGGGGATTGACTGAAGCTTTCTTT; abundance: few; v_gene: TRBV11-2; j_gene: TRBJ1-1; d_gene: -
CDR3aa: CASINRGLNEKLFF; CDR3nt: TGTGCCAGCATCAACAGGGGGCTTAATGAAAAACTGTTTTTT; abundance: -; v_gene: TRBV6-6; j_gene: TRBJ1-4; d_gene: TRBD1
CDR3aa: CASSPSGEATEAFF; CDR3nt: TGTGCCAGCAGCCCCTCGGGGGAGGCGACTGAAGCTTTCTTT; abundance: -; v_gene: TRBV6-5; j_gene: TRBJ1-1; d_gene: -
CDR3aa: CASSAGATYEQYF; CDR3nt: TGTGCCAGCAGTGCGGGGGCAACCTACGAGCAGTACTTC; abundance: -; v_gene: TRBV27; j_gene: TRBJ2-7; d_gene: -
CDR3aa: CASSGRTGDTGELFF; CDR3nt: TGTGCCAGTAGTGGGAGGACAGGGGACACCGGGGAGCTGTTTTTT; abundance: -; v_gene: TRBV19; j_gene: TRBJ2-2; d_gene: TRBD1
CDR3aa: CASSVTSGNTDTQYF; CDR3nt: TGTGCCAGCAGCGTGACTAGCGGGAACACAGATACGCAGTATTTT; abundance: -; v_gene: TRBV7-2; j_gene: TRBJ2-3; d_gene: TRBD2
CDR3aa: CATSDEAGPQHF; CDR3nt: TGTGCCACCAGTGATGAAGCAGGGCCCCAGCATTTT; abundance: -; v_gene: TRBV24-1; j_gene: TRBJ1-5; d_gene: -
CDR3aa: CASSSRSYEQYF; CDR3nt: TGTGCCAGCAGTTCCCGGTCGTACGAGCAGTACTTC; abundance: -; v_gene: TRBV28; j_gene: TRBJ2-7; d_gene: -
CDR3aa: CASSEPGQATNYGYTF; CDR3nt: TGTGCCAGCAGTGAGCCGGGACAGGCTACCAACTATGGCTACACCTTC; abundance: -; v_gene: TRBV28; j_gene: TRBJ1-2; d_gene: TRBD1
CDR3aa: CASSPGLQETQYF; CDR3nt: TGTGCCAGCAGCCCGGGACTACAAGAGACCCAGTACTTC; abundance: -; v_gene: TRBV5-6; j_gene: TRBJ2-5; d_gene: TRBD2
CDR3aa: CASSPTSGRATGELFF; CDR3nt: TGTGCCAGCAGCCCAACTAGCGGGAGGGCTACCGGGGAGCTGTTTTTT; abundance: -; v_gene: TRBV9; j_gene: TRBJ2-2; d_gene: TRBD2
CDR3aa: CASSRSRVAGYTF; CDR3nt: TGTGCCAGCAGCCGCTCCCGAGTTGCGGGCTACACCTTC; abundance: -; v_gene: TRBV11-2; j_gene: TRBJ1-2; d_gene: -
CDR3aa: CASSSGTSGSGTDTQYF; CDR3nt: TGCGCCAGCAGCTCCGGGACTAGCGGGAGTGGAACAGATACGCAGTATTTT; abundance: -; v_gene: TRBV5-1; j_gene: TRBJ2-3; d_gene: TRBD2
CDR3aa: CASNPSGRSGNEQFF; CDR3nt: TGTGCCAGCAACCCTAGCGGGAGAAGTGGTAATGAGCAGTTCTTC; abundance: -; v_gene: TRBV5-4; j_gene: TRBJ2-1; d_gene: TRBD2
CDR3aa: CASSSGQGLAGTDTQYF; CDR3nt: TGCGCCAGCAGTTCGGGACAGGGACTAGCGGGCACAGATACGCAGTATTTT; abundance: -; v_gene: TRBV10-1; j_gene: TRBJ2-3; d_gene: TRBD2
CDR3aa: CASSLGASGHGGTDTQYF; CDR3nt: TGTGCCAGCAGCTTGGGAGCTAGCGGGCATGGGGGCACAGATACGCAGTATTTT; abundance: -; v_gene: TRBV5-8; j_gene: TRBJ2-3; d_gene: TRBD2
CDR3aa: CASSSIDSYNQPQHF; CDR3nt: TGTGCCAGCAGTTCAATAGACAGCTACAATCAGCCCCAGCATTTT; abundance: -; v_gene: TRBV27; j_gene: TRBJ1-5; d_gene: -
CDR3aa: CASTANRAPYEQYF; CDR3nt: TGTGCCAGCACCGCTAACAGGGCGCCCTACGAGCAGTACTTC; abundance: -; v_gene: TRBV27; j_gene: TRBJ2-7; d_gene: -
CDR3aa: CASSTSLETGELFF; CDR3nt: TGTGCCAGCAGCACCTCTTTAGAAACCGGGGAGCTGTTTTTT; abundance: -; v_gene: TRBV6-5; j_gene: TRBJ2-2; d_gene: -
CDR3aa: CASSLSNRASTDTQYF; CDR3nt: TGCGCCAGCAGCTTGTCCAACAGGGCTAGCACAGATACGCAGTATTTT; abundance: -; v_gene: TRBV5-1; j_gene: TRBJ2-3; d_gene: -
CDR3aa: CASTFRRQGVNEQYF; CDR3nt: TGTGCCAGCACATTCCGTCGACAGGGAGTCAACGAGCAGTACTTC; abundance: once; v_gene: TRBV27; j_gene: TRBJ2-7; d_gene: TRBD1
CDR3aa: CASSGRRTSTDTQYF; CDR3nt: TGTGCCAGCAGCGGGCGGCGGACTAGCACAGATACGCAGTATTTT; abundance: -; v_gene: TRBV11-2; j_gene: TRBJ2-3; d_gene: -
CDR3aa: CASSLATTIYF; CDR3nt: TGTGCCAGCAGCTTAGCTACAACCATATATTTT; abundance: -; v_gene: TRBV7-9; j_gene: TRBJ1-3; d_gene: -
CDR3aa: CASGTGQGKYYGYTF; CDR3nt: TGTGCTAGTGGTACGGGACAGGGCAAATACTATGGCTACACCTTC; abundance: -; v_gene: TRBV12-5; j_gene: TRBJ1-2; d_gene: TRBD1